The 31 T cell receptor beta chains below were found in one sample sequenced in a study of regulatory T cells in long-lasting Graves disease. Sample time point: newly diagnosed GD, antithyroid drugs for less than 3 months. PBMC-extracted RNA yielded the TCR library. TCR beta libraries were built with iRepertoire HTBI primers and Arm-PCR of CDR3 regions. TCRdb re-called the multiplex PCR reads through MiXCR, storing one row per CDR3 protein. The table shows roughly 500,000 distinct CDR3 sequences, with approximately 15% occurring only once. These data are also associated with another study on T cells in Graves' hyperthyroidism and ophthalmopathy.

The material sequenced was peripheral blood mononuclear cells (PBMCs), taken at new diagnosis, from a patient treated with antithyroid drugs. All receptors derive from a man aged 25-45 years with Graves disease.

This clonotype was counted ten times or more. This chain connects TRBV20-1 to TRBJ1-1; D is possibly TRBD1 (5 bases). The CDR3 is 17 amino acids. V was trimmed by 0 bases and J by 1 base, leaving 18 bases between them. Germline V gives CDR1 DFQATT, CDR2 SNEGSKA (reference sequence). The CDR3 spells CSAREFLPGPQNTEAFF. The CDR3 DNA is TGCAGTGCTAGAGAATTCCTACCGGGACCCCAGAACACTGAAGCTTTCTTT.

The sample holds many counts of this clonotype. CDR3 amino acids: CASSLAGQPNTEAFF. CDR3 bases: TGTGCCAGCAGCTTAGCTGGACAGCCGAACACTGAAGCTTTCTTT. J is TRBJ1-1 and V is TRBV7-2; possibly TRBD1 for D (6 bases). V was clipped by 0 bases and J by 1 base, with 9 bases between them. CDR1 is SGHTA, CDR2 FQGNSA, per germline. The CDR3 contains 15 residues.

This clonotype was counted many times. This chain uses TRBV2 with TRBJ2-3, with D possibly matching TRBD2 (6 bases). Per the germline V gene, CDR1 is SNHLY and CDR2 is FYNNEI. V was clipped by 7 bases and J by 2 bases, with 13 bases between them. This CDR3 region has 14 residues. The CDR3 DNA is TGTGCCAGCACCCTGACTAGTGCCACAGATACGCAGTATTTT. Its protein is CASTLTSATDTQYF.

This clonotype was recorded at least ten times. The chain has TRBV20-1 and TRBJ2-1; no clear D. Germline V gene lookup returns CDR1 DFQATT and CDR2 SNEGSKA (reference sequence). Trimming left V 3 bases short and J 0 bases short, with 9 bases between. This CDR3 is 14 amino acids long. CDR3 in amino acids: CSASRLLSYNEQFF. Here the CDR3 DNA reads TGCAGTGCTAGTCGACTTCTCTCCTACAATGAGCAGTTCTTC.

The genes are TRBV3-1 and TRBJ2-2; D uncertain. The germline gives CDR1 LGHDT, CDR2 YNNKEL (reference sequence). V was pared by 4 bases and J by 0 bases, with 6 bases between. The CDR3 covers 14 residues. The CDR3 region is CASSRNPNTGELFF. In nucleotides, the CDR3 is TGTGCCAGCAGCCGGAATCCGAACACCGGGGAGCTGTTTTTT.

The rearrangement links TRBV5-1 to TRBJ1-3; possible D gene TRBD1, 6 bases. The germline V gene encodes CDR1 SGHRS and CDR2 YFSETQ. Trimming cost V 4 bases and J 0 bases, with 17 bases left between them. The CDR3 runs to 17 residues. CDR3 sequence reads: CASSTSGHRVSGNTIYF. The CDR3 coding sequence is TGCGCCAGCAGCACCTCGGGACATCGGGTCTCTGGAAACACCATATATTTT.

This clonotype was seen ten or more times. The chain recombines TRBV29-1 with TRBJ2-7; TRBD1 aligns across 7 bases. The CDR3 length is 13 residues. Trimming cost V 7 bases and J 1 base; bases outside gene matches: 7. Germline V lookup: CDR1 SQVTM, CDR2 ANQGSEA. Here the CDR3 DNA reads TGCAGCGCCCGGGACAGCACTTCCTACGAGCAGTACTTC. It codes for CSARDSTSYEQYF.

In its sample, this clonotype was seen many times. The chain combines TRBV19 with TRBJ1-6; 9 nucleotides agree with TRBD1. After removal of 3 bases from V and 7 bases from J, the junction contained 4 bases not matched to a gene. This CDR3 has 15 amino acids. Germline assignment: CDR1 LNHDA and CDR2 SQIVND (reference sequence). For the CDR3, the DNA is TGTGCCAGTAGTATCCGAACAGGGGGCAATTCACCCCTCCACTTT. Translating gives CASSIRTGGNSPLHF.

Ten or more counts support this clonotype. This sequence joins TRBV27 and TRBJ2-5, with a possible D match to TRBD2 (5 bases). V gave up 5 bases and J gave up 7 bases, with 11 bases separating them. The CDR3 totals 12 residues. The germline V gene encodes CDR1 MNHEY and CDR2 SMNVEV (reference sequence). CDR3 sequence (DNA): TGTGCCAGCAGTCGGGATTCGGGGACCCAGTACTTC. Translating gives CASSRDSGTQYF.

The chain uses TRBV4-1 and TRBJ2-1; 13 nucleotides align to TRBD2. J lost 0 bases, V lost 3 bases, and 11 bases had no gene match. CDR1 and CDR2 from the germline V gene are MGHRA and YSYEKL. The CDR3 sequence is 20 residues long. CDR3 region: CASSHPKGTSGKSSYNEQFF. The CDR3 nucleotides read TGCGCCAGCAGCCATCCTAAGGGGACTAGCGGGAAGAGCTCCTACAATGAGCAGTTCTTC.

This clonotype was seen a few times. One junction end does not reproduce the germline sequence, and a read error may be involved. The chain has TRBV7-7 and TRBJ2-2; TRBD1 agrees at 9 bases. The CDR3 has 15 amino acids. Germline CDR1 reads SSHAT; CDR2 reads FNYEAQ (reference sequence). The CDR3 coding sequence is TGTGCTAGCAGCTCCGGGACAGGGCACACCGGGGAGCTGTTTTTT. It yields the protein CASSSGTGHTGELFF.

This rearrangement joins TRBV20-1 to TRBJ1-6; TRBD1 agrees at 8 bases. Germline lookup yields CDR1 DFQATT and CDR2 SNEGSKA (reference sequence). This CDR3 contains 19 residues. V shed 5 bases, J shed 0 bases, and the junction held 15 bases outside the gene matches. CDR3 residues: CSADNPGQVLSSYNSPLHF. Here the CDR3 DNA reads TGCAGTGCTGACAACCCGGGACAGGTCCTGAGCTCCTATAATTCACCCCTCCACTTT.

This clonotype was seen at least ten times. This sequence joins TRBV7-3 and TRBJ2-3, with D possibly TRBD2 on 7 matching bases. The V gene's germline CDR1 is SGHTA and CDR2 FQGTGA. The V and J ends lost 4 bases and 5 bases respectively, with 13 bases between them. The CDR3 is made up of 14 amino acids. For the CDR3, the DNA is TGTGCCAGCAGCTCGCGGGGGCGTGGAGATACGCAGTATTTT. This gives the protein CASSSRGRGDTQYF.

This clonotype was seen a handful of times. The V and J genes are TRBV19 and TRBJ2-1; D might be TRBD2 (6 bases). Germline-derived CDR1 and CDR2 are LNHDA and SQIVND (reference sequence). Trimming pared 0 bases from V and 7 bases from J, leaving 16 bases between. This CDR3 comprises 16 residues. In DNA form, the CDR3 reads TGTGCCAGTAGTATAGATCTTCCAGGGAGGTGGAATGAGCAGTTCTTC. This sequence encodes CASSIDLPGRWNEQFF.

This clonotype was counted ten times or more. V is TRBV6-2 or TRBV6-3 and J is TRBJ1-4; D unclear. Germline lookup yields CDR1 MNHEY and CDR2 SVGEGT. CDR3 size: 14 residues. Trimming stripped 6 bases from V and 7 bases from J, with 15 bases between. The CDR3: CASRITMSTEKLFF. The DNA of the CDR3 is TGTGCCAGCAGGATAACAATGAGCACTGAAAAACTGTTTTTT.

The chain couples TRBV12-3 or TRBV12-4 to TRBJ2-7, with 7 positions matching TRBD1. The CDR3 runs 13 residues. V dropped 6 bases and J dropped 3; count of bases not matched to a gene: 5. The CDR3 sequence: CASRRGQNYEQYF. DNA of the CDR3: TGTGCCAGCAGAAGGGGACAGAACTACGAGCAGTACTTC.

The chain uses TRBV19 and TRBJ1-5; D gene unclear. The germline V gene encodes CDR1 LNHDA and CDR2 SQIVND (reference sequence). V was cut by 6 bases and J by 5 bases, with 14 bases left in between. This CDR3 is built from 14 residues. The CDR3 reads CASSPLGSDQPQHF. Here the CDR3 DNA reads TGTGCCAGTAGCCCTTTAGGGTCCGATCAGCCCCAGCATTTT. Full variable domain (outside the CDR3, taken from reference TRBV19 and TRBJ1-5): DGGITQSPKYLFRKEGQNVTLSCEQNLNHDAMYWYRQDPGQGLRLIYYSQIVNDFQKGDIAEGYSVSREKKESFPLTVTSAQKNPTAFYLCASSPLGSDQPQHFGDGTRLSIL.

This clonotype was picked up many times. The chain has TRBV30 and TRBJ2-2; the D is unclear. Trimming removed 0 bases at V and 7 bases at J, with 9 bases between. The CDR3 contains 13 residues. CDR1 is GTSNPN and CDR2 is SVGIG in the germline V gene (reference sequence). The CDR3 protein is CAWSVLKSGELFF. The CDR3 region has the DNA TGTGCCTGGAGTGTACTCAAGAGCGGGGAGCTGTTTTTT.

This clonotype was picked up a small number of times. The chain couples TRBV30 to TRBJ1-1; D ambiguous. Trimming pared 0 bases from V and 5 bases from J, leaving 10 bases between. Germline loops: CDR1 GTSNPN, CDR2 SVGIG (reference sequence). The CDR3 spans 13 residues. CDR3 coding DNA: TGTGCCTGGAGTGTGTTTGAGTATACTGAAGCTTTCTTT. It yields the protein CAWSVFEYTEAFF.

The V and J genes are TRBV20-1 and TRBJ2-7; D unresolved. Germline V gives CDR1 DFQATT, CDR2 SNEGSKA (reference sequence). The V gene lost 0 bases and the J gene lost 2 bases, with 8 bases spanning the gap. The CDR3 consists of 13 residues. CDR3 region: CSARDRAPYEQYF. The CDR3 DNA reads TGCAGTGCTAGAGACCGGGCCCCCTACGAGCAGTACTTC.

This clonotype was counted at least ten times. V is TRBV27 and J is TRBJ1-3; D unresolved. Deletions cut 4 bases from V and 4 bases from J, with 8 bases between. Germline lookup yields CDR1 MNHEY and CDR2 SMNVEV (reference sequence). CDR3 length equals 13 residues. The CDR3 loop reads CASSSASGNTIYF. The CDR3 nucleotides are TGTGCCAGCAGTTCCGCCTCCGGAAACACCATATATTTT.

This clonotype was observed a few times. A much larger clone differs from this one at a single base, so this may be a read error. The chain recombines TRBV28 with TRBJ1-5; D is possibly TRBD1 (6 bases). The CDR3 runs 12 residues. Germline loops: CDR1 MDHEN, CDR2 SYDVKM. The CDR3 region has the DNA TGTGCCAGCACCGGGGGCAAACAGCCCCAGCATTTT. It is translated as CASTGGKQPQHF.

This clonotype was seen more than once but under ten times. V usage is TRBV19 and J usage is TRBJ2-7, with D perhaps matching TRBD2 (5 bases). V lost 3 bases and J lost 0, with 15 bases in between. Germline CDR1 and CDR2: LNHDA and SQIVND (reference sequence). This CDR3 has 16 residues. CDR3 sequence (DNA): TGTGCCAGTAGTATCTCTGCGGGTGGCCCCTCCTACGAGCAGTACTTC. It codes for CASSISAGGPSYEQYF.

This clonotype was counted at least ten times. The chain uses TRBV5-1 and TRBJ2-7; maybe TRBD1 (5 bases). The V and J ends lost 0 bases and 3 bases respectively, with 13 bases between them. CDR3 length: 15 residues. Germline CDR1 is SGHRS and CDR2 is YFSETQ. The CDR3 DNA sequence: TGCGCCAGCAGCTTGGTTCAGGGCACGGGCTACGAGCAGTACTTC. It specifies CASSLVQGTGYEQYF.

This chain connects TRBV10-3 to TRBJ1-2; a weak D match, TRBD1 (5 bases). The CDR3 is 14 residues long. CDR1 is ENHRY and CDR2 is SYGVKD in the germline V gene. The V gene lost 8 bases and the J gene lost 4 bases, with 17 bases spanning the gap. The CDR3 DNA follows: TGTGCCATCGCCGTGGGGACGGGAGTCTATGGCTACACCTTC. It specifies CAIAVGTGVYGYTF.

The sample holds a few counts of this clonotype. The chain carries TRBV12-3 or TRBV12-4 and TRBJ2-7; D could derive from TRBD1 or TRBD2 (5 bases each). The V gene lost 6 bases and the J gene lost 0 bases, with 15 bases spanning the gap. This CDR3 is 15 amino acids long. The DNA of the CDR3 is TGTGCCAGCAGCCCGGGACCCCCCCACTCCTACGAGCAGTACTTC. The encoded protein is CASSPGPPHSYEQYF.

This clonotype has a count of ten or more. The chain employs TRBV28 and TRBJ2-7; perhaps D is TRBD1 or TRBD2 (5 bases each). Germline CDR1 is MDHEN and CDR2 is SYDVKM. The CDR3 has 11 residues. Trimming removed 7 bases at V and 8 bases at J, with 12 bases between. The CDR3 sequence: CASTLRGQQYF. The CDR3, as DNA: TGTGCCAGCACCCTAAGGGGACAGCAGTACTTC. The complete variable domain, with remaining parts taken from reference TRBV28 and TRBJ2-7, reads DVKVTQSSRYLVKRTGEKVFLECVQDMDHENMFWYRQDPGLGLRLIYFSYDVKMKEKGDIPEGYSVSREKKERFSLILESASTNQTSMYLCASTLRGQQYFGPGTRLTVT.

In its sample, this clonotype was seen many times. This chain joins TRBV12-3 or TRBV12-4 and TRBJ2-1, with TRBD2 identical over 9 bases. The CDR3 loop spans 16 amino acids. V dropped 5 bases and J dropped 4; count of bases not matched to a gene: 9. The CDR3 region is CASSTSGFDLYNEQFF. Here the CDR3 DNA reads TGTGCCAGCAGTACTAGCGGGTTTGACCTTTACAATGAGCAGTTCTTC.

The table lists this clonotype with many counts. This chain connects TRBV12-3 or TRBV12-4 to TRBJ2-5, with 7 bases lining up with TRBD1. CDR3 length: 14 amino acids. The trim removed 6 bases at V and 5 bases at J, leaving 9 bases unmatched. The CDR3 DNA sequence: TGTGCCAGCAGACCGACAGGGAAGGAGGAGACCCAGTACTTC. It translates to CASRPTGKEETQYF.

This clonotype has more than one count but fewer than ten. The chain joins TRBV5-1 to TRBJ2-1, with a weak D call TRBD1 (5 bases). Trimming removed 7 bases from V and 7 bases from J, with 21 bases in between. The CDR3 is 15 residues long. In germline, CDR1 is SGHRS, CDR2 YFSETQ. CDR3 residues: CASRNRAQGGNEQFF. DNA of the CDR3: TGCGCCAGCCGAAACCGGGCCCAGGGCGGTAATGAGCAGTTCTTC.

The chain uses TRBV6-2 or TRBV6-3 and TRBJ1-6, with TRBD1 identical over 7 bases. The CDR3 consists of 14 residues. V lost 7 bases, J lost 8 bases, and 8 bases stayed unmatched. The germline gives CDR1 MNHEY, CDR2 SVGEGT. The CDR3 nucleotides read TGTGCCAGCACCAGGGGGGTTCGGGATTCACCCCTCCACTTT. Residues: CASTRGVRDSPLHF.